This T cell receptor beta chain comes out of a study of identical twins. Study-level results: The study found excess low generation probability among twin-shared out-of-frame alpha sequences. Fewer insertions marked abundant cord blood beta clonotypes; young adult naive trended weakly, memory not at all.

TCRdb used MiXCR to reprocess the 5' RACE reads, holding one entry per CDR3 protein. The sample consists of about 570,000 distinct CDR3 sequences, roughly 9.5% of them appearing once. Details on this clonotype: Its specificity is unknown.

The CDR3 consists of 13 residues. Germline CDR1 and CDR2: SQVTM and ANQGSEA. The trim removed 4 bases at V and 7 bases at J, leaving 5 bases unmatched. The same data also contributed to another study, on yellow fever vaccine responses in identical twins.

This sequence was found in a woman aged 18 to 35 in good health. The chain uses TRBV29-1 and TRBJ1-2; 11 nucleotides agree with TRBD1. The sequenced sample consisted of PBMCs. Here the CDR3 reads CSVVDRGQVGYTF. The CDR3 DNA reads as TGCAGCGTTGTGGACAGGGGGCAGGTTGGCTACACCTTC.